One TCR beta chain is described in this entry. The antigen remains undetermined. The sample's treatment: around 19 received Ad26.COV2.S at low or high dose, single or two shots; 5 received placebo; per-sample allocation not given. Day 63 following the first vaccine or placebo injection was when the samples were taken. This entry belongs to a study of Ad26.COV2.S vaccination and SARS-CoV-2 variants. Study summary: Sample donor was a member of the COV1001 Ad26.COV2.S trial arm. Ad26.COV2.S given intramuscularly, once or twice 56 days apart.

The method was immunoSEQ multiplex PCR; TCRdb's version includes in-frame clones alone and lacks a portion of them. The sample contains some 450,000 clones, roughly 91% of which appear only once. CDR1 and CDR2 from the germline V gene are SGHKS and YYEKEE (reference sequence). This CDR3 has 16 residues. The V end was cut by 0 bases, the J end by 7 bases, with 17 bases between. Whole-study results and caveats: Measures of TCR breadth and depth may have fallen short of total T cell responses. CD8+ and CD4+ T cells specific for spike reportedly responded with substantial breadth after vaccination.

The starting material was peripheral blood, obtained in a trial of Ad26.COV2.S vaccine versus placebo. This TCR derives from a person between 18 and 59 years old who received the Ad26.COV2.S COVID-19 vaccine or a placebo. The chain couples TRBV5-5 to TRBJ2-1, with D perhaps matching TRBD1 (5 bases). CDR3 amino acids: CASSLVVFQGGNEQFF. In DNA, the CDR3 is TGTGCCAGCAGCTTGGTCGTGTTCCAGGGTGGGAATGAGCAGTTCTTC.